A selection of T cell receptor beta chains follows, all from one sample in a study of tumor-infiltrating lymphocytes in primary liver carcinoma. TCRdb reprocessed the multiplex PCR reads with MiXCR, giving one entry per CDR3 protein. This table holds tens of thousands of distinct CDR3 sequences, roughly 70% found once. Material for sequencing was liver tumor tissue from sampling region 5. These receptors originate from a man aged 35-49 years with primary liver carcinoma and hepatitis B virus infection. Each CDR3 is given with its conserved first and last residue. A D gene is named only where the DNA matches it firmly. Part of the rows lack a size; the others show once, few, many or a class for expanded clones.

TRBJ1-4 many TRBV7-2 . CASSLARQATNEKLFF TGTGCCAGCAGCTTAGCAAGACAAGCAACTAATGAAAAACTGTTTTTT
TRBJ1-2 . TRBV4-1 TRBD1 CVSSSQPTGTGYGYTF TGCGTCAGCAGCTCCCAACCGACAGGGACGGGTTATGGCTACACCTTC
TRBJ2-2 . TRBV4-1 TRBD2 CARSPAGDVTGELFF TGCGCCAGAAGCCCAGCGGGAGATGTCACCGGGGAGCTGTTTTTT
TRBJ1-2 large TRBV4-1 . CASSETANYGYTF TGCGCCAGCAGCGAGACAGCTAACTATGGCTACACCTTC
TRBJ2-7 . TRBV6-1 TRBD2 CANSPRLADYEQYF TGTGCCAACAGTCCTAGACTAGCGGACTACGAGCAGTACTTC
TRBJ1-2 . TRBV11-2 . CVSRERDITYGYIF TGTGTCAGCAGAGAGAGGGATATCACCTATGGCTACATCTTC
TRBJ2-7 . TRBV4-2 . CASSQEGTLGHEQNF TGTGCCAGCAGTCAAGAAGGGACTTTGGGACACGAGCAGAACTTC
TRBJ2-3 many TRBV29-1 . CSVPRGQGDTQYF TGCAGCGTTCCTCGGGGCCAAGGGGATACGCAGTATTTT
TRBJ2-3 many TRBV5-1 . CASSLDTADTQYF TGCGCCAGCAGCTTGGATACTGCCGATACGCAGTATTTT
TRBJ2-1 few TRBV6-5 . CASSPPASYNEQFF TGTGCCAGCAGTCCACCAGCTTCCTACAATGAGCAGTTCTTC
TRBJ1-1 many TRBV29-1 . CSVEEQKGLEAFF TGCAGCGTTGAAGAGCAGAAGGGTCTTGAAGCTTTCTTT
TRBJ1-1 many TRBV28 . CASSPHRDTKEAFF TGTGCCAGCAGTCCACACCGGGACACCAAAGAAGCTTTCTTT
TRBJ2-3 . TRBV30 . CARASFWGTSSDTQYF TGTGCCCGGGCGTCTTTTTGGGGTACGAGCTCAGATACGCAGTATTTT
TRBJ2-3 . TRBV10-2 . CASRPGGSTDMQYF TGCGCCAGCAGGCCAGGGGGGAGCACAGATATGCAGTATTTT
TRBJ2-2 . TRBV6-5 . CASRYVVDGTGELFF TGTGCCAGCAGATACGTAGTGGACGGTACCGGGGAGCTGTTTTTT
TRBJ1-2 many TRBV28 . CASSTYGHGYTF TGTGCCAGCAGTACCTACGGGCACGGCTACACCTTC
TRBJ2-7 . TRBV12-3/TRBV12-4 . CASIGASSYGQYF TGTGCCAGTATAGGAGCGAGCTCCTACGGGCAGTACTTC
TRBJ1-5 . TRBV11-2 . CASSLLTSGSTDTQHF TGTGCCAGCAGCCTCCTGACTAGCGGCAGTACAGATACGCAGCATTTT
TRBJ2-1 . TRBV6-6 . CASSQVEEQLF TGTGCCAGCAGTCAGGTTGAGGAGCAGCTCTTC
TRBJ2-7 . TRBV12-3/TRBV12-4 TRBD1 CASRQGQSYEQYF TGCGCCAGCAGACAGGGGCAGTCCTACGAGCAGTACTTC
TRBJ1-6 many TRBV4-1 . CASSQDGGRGPKPLHF TGCGCCAGCAGCCAAGATGGGGGAAGAGGGCCCAAACCCCTCCACTTT
TRBJ2-2 . TRBV11-2 TRBD2 CTSSGGLVERNTGELFF TGTACCAGCAGCGGTGGACTAGTGGAGCGGAACACCGGGGAGCTGTTTTTT
TRBJ1-1 . TRBV29-1 . CSVEVQQNTGAFF TGCAGCGTTGAAGTCCAGCAGAACACTGGAGCTTTTTTT
TRBJ2-3 many TRBV5-4 . CASSLSNRLTDTQYF TGTGCCAGCAGCTTGTCTAACCGCCTGACAGATACGCAGTATTTT
TRBJ1-5 . TRBV18 . CASSPADSYQPQHF TGTGCCAGCTCACCTGCGGACTCATATCAGCCCCAGCATTTT
TRBJ2-1 many TRBV30 . CAWSVDPLPAYNEQFF TGTGCCTGGAGTGTGGATCCCCTTCCCGCCTACAATGAGCAGTTCTTC